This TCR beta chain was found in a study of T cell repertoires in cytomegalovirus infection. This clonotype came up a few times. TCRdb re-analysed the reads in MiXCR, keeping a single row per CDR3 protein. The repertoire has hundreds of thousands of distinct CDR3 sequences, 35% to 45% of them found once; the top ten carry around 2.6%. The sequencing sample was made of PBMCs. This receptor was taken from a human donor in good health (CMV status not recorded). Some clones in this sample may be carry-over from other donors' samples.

CDR3 protein: CSARSRDRGVNSPLHF. The CDR3 DNA follows: TGCAGTGCTAGATCGCGTGACAGGGGCGTGAATTCACCCCTCCACTTT. The rearrangement joins TRBV20-1 to TRBJ1-6, with 8 bases lining up with TRBD1. The J segment lost 7 bases and the V segment lost 2 bases, leaving 10 bases of the junction unmatched. CDR3 size: 16 residues. Per the germline V gene, CDR1 is DFQATT and CDR2 is SNEGSKA (reference sequence).